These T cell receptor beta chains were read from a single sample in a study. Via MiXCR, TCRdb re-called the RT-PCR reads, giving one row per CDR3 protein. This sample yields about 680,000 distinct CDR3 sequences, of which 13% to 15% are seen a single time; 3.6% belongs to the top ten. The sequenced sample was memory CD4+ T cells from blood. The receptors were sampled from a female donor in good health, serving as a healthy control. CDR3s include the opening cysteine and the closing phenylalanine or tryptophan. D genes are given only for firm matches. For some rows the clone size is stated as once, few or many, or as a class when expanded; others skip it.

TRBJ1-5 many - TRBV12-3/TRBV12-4 TGTGCCAGCAGCTACCGGGACAGCAATCAGCCCCAGCATTTT CASSYRDSNQPQHF
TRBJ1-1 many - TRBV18 TGTGCCAGCTCACCGGGAAGGAACACTGAAGCTTTCTTT CASSPGRNTEAFF
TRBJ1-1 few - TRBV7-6 TGTGCCAGCAGCTTAGGGGCACAGAACACTGAAGCTTTCTTT CASSLGAQNTEAFF
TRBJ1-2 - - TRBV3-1 TGTGCCAGCAGCCAGGGGGCGGGAGGAAGCGGCTACACCTTC CASSQGAGGSGYTF
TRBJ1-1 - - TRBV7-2 TGTGCCAGCAGCGAATACAGGGAGGGTGTCACTGAAGCTTTCTTT CASSEYREGVTEAFF
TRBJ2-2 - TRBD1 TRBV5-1 TGCGCCAGCAGCCCGGACAGGGGGGAGCTGTTTTTT CASSPDRGELFF
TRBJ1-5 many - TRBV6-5 TGTGCCAGCAGTCGAGGGGGGTGGTTGCCCCAGCATTTT CASSRGGWLPQHF
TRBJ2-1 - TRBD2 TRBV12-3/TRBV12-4 TGTGCCAGCAGTTTATTCAAGATGGGGCTGGGCGGGGGGACGTACAATGAGCAGTTCTTC CASSLFKMGLGGGTYNEQFF
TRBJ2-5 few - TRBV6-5 TGTGCCAGCAGTTACGCGACAATTGAAGAGACCCAGTACTTC CASSYATIEETQYF
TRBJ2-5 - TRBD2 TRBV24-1 TGTGCCACCAGTGACCCTCGGACTAGCGGTGAGACCCAGTACTTC CATSDPRTSGETQYF
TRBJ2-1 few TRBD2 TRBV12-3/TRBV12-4 TGTGCCAGCAGTAACAGCGGGAGCAATGAGCAGTTCTTC CASSNSGSNEQFF
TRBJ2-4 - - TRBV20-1 TGCAGTGCCAGGGGGGGACCAGCCAAAAACATTCAGTACTTC CSARGGPAKNIQYF
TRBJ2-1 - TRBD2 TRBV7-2 TGTGCCAGCAGCACACGGACTAGCGGGACGGATGAGCAGTTCTTC CASSTRTSGTDEQFF
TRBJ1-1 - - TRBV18 TGTGCCAGCTCACCCCCGTGGGTGAACACTGAAGCTTTCTTT CASSPPWVNTEAFF
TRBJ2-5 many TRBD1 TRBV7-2 TGTGCCAGCAGCTTATTTGGGACAGGGGGCGAGACCCAGTACTTC CASSLFGTGGETQYF
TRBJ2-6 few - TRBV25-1 TGTGCCAGCAGTGAATCCGTTGCTGGGGCCAACGTCCTGACTTTC CASSESVAGANVLTF
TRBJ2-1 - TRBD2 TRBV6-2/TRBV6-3 TGTGCCAGCAGTTTCGGACTAGTCAGTGGCGATGAGCAGTTCTTC CASSFGLVSGDEQFF
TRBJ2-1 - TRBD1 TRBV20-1 TGCAGTGCTAGCCCGACAGGGTCTCCTTACAATGAGCAGTTCTTC CSASPTGSPYNEQFF
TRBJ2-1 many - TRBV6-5 TGTGCCAGCAGCCCCCCCGACAGAGACAATGAGCAGTTCTTC CASSPPDRDNEQFF
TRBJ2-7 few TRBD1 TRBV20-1 TGCAGTGGTGGACAGGGAAGACCTGAGCAGTACTTC CSGGQGRPEQYF
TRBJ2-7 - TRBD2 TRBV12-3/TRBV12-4 TGTGCCATCCCGGGAGGGGCGGGGAGGGTCTACGAGCAGTACTTC CAIPGGAGRVYEQYF
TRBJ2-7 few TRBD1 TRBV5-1 TGCGCCAGCAGCCTCGGGACAGCCCCGTACGAGCAGTACTTC CASSLGTAPYEQYF
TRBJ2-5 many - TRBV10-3 TGTGCCATCAGCGAGAGGTCGGAGACCCAGTACTTC CAISERSETQYF